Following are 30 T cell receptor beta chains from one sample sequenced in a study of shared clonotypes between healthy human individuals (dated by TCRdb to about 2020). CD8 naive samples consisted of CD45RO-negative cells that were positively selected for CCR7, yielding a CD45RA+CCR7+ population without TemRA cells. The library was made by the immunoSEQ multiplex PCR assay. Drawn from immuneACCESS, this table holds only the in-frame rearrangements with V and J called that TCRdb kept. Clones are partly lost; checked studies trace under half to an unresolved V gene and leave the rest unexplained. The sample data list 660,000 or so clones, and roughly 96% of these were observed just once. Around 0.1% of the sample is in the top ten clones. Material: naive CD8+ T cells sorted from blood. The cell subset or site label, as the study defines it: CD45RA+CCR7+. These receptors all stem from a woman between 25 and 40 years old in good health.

The CDR3 here is CASSPADRGGTEAFF. The CDR3 DNA reads TGTGCCAGCAGCCCAGCGGACAGAGGAGGGACTGAAGCTTTCTTT. This sequence joins TRBV9 and TRBJ1-1; D possibly corresponds to TRBD1 (6 bases). In germline, CDR1 is SGDLS, CDR2 YYNGEE. The V end was cut by 4 bases, the J end by 5 bases, with 18 bases between. This CDR3 region has 15 residues.

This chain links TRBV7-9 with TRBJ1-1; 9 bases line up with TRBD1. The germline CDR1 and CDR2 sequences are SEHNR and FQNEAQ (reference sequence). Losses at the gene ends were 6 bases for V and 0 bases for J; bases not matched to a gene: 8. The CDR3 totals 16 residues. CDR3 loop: CASRPTGGAVNTEAFF. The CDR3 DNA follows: TGTGCCAGCAGACCGACAGGGGGAGCGGTGAACACTGAAGCTTTCTTT.

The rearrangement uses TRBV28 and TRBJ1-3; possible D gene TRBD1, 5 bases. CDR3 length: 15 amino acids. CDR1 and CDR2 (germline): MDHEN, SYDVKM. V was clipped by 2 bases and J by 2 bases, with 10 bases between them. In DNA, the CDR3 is TGTGCCAGCAGTTTAAGGGGCTTCCCTGGAAACACCATATATTTT. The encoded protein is CASSLRGFPGNTIYF.

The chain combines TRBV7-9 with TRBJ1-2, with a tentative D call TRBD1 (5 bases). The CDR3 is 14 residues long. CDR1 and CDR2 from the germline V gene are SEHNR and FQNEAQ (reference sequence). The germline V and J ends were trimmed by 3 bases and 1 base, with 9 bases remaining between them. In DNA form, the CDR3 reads TGTGCCAGCAGCTTCGGGGACTTTAACTATGGCTACACCTTC. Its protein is CASSFGDFNYGYTF.

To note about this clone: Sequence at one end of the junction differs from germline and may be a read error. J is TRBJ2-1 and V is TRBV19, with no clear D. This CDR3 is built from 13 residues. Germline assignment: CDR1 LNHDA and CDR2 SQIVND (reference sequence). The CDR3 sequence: CATSISRTNEQFF. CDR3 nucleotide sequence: TGTGCCACTAGTATTTCTAGAACAAATGAGCAGTTCTTC.

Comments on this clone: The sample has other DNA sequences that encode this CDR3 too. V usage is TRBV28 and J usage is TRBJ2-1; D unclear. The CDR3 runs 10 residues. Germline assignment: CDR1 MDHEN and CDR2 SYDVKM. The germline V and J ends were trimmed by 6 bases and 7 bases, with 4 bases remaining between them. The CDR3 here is CASSYNEQFF. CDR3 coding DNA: TGTGCCAGCAGCTATAATGAGCAGTTCTTC. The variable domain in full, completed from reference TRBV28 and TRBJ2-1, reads DVKVTQSSRYLVKRTGEKVFLECVQDMDHENMFWYRQDPGLGLRLIYFSYDVKMKEKGDIPEGYSVSREKKERFSLILESASTNQTSMYLCASSYNEQFFGPGTRLTVL.

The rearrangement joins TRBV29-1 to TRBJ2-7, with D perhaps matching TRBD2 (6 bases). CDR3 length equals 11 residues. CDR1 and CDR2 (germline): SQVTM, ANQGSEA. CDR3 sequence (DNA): TGCAGTTGCGGGGTTGAGGGCGAGCAGTACTTC. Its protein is CSCGVEGEQYF.

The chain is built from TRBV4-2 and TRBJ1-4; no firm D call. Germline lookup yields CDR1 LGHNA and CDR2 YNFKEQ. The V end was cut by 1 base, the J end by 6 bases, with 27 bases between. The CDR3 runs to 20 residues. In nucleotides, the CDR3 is TGTGCCAGCAGCCAAGGAAGTGGGCCAGACGATGTTTCGTTGTATGAAAAACTGTTTTTT. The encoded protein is CASSQGSGPDDVSLYEKLFF.

The chain's CDR3 is CASSVTGGGIYNEQFF. The DNA for the CDR3 is TGTGCCAGCAGCGTAACCGGCGGCGGGATTTACAATGAGCAGTTCTTC. The chain couples TRBV9 to TRBJ2-1; D might be TRBD2 (6 bases). V was pared by 1 base and J by 4 bases, with 15 bases between. CDR3 length: 16 amino acids. CDR1 and CDR2 (germline): SGDLS, YYNGEE.

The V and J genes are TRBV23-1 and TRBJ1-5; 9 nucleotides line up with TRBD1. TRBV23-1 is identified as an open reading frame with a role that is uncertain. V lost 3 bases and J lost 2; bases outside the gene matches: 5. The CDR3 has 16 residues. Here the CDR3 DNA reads TGCGCCAGCAGTCAGGGGACAGGGTGGGGCAATCAGCCCCAGCATTTT. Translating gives CASSQGTGWGNQPQHF.

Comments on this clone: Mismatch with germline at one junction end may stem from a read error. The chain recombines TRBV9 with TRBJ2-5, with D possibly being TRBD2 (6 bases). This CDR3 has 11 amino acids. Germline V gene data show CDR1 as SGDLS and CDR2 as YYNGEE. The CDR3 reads CGGVKWETQYF. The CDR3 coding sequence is TGCGGAGGGGTCAAGTGGGAGACCCAGTACTTC. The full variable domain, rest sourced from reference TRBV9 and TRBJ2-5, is DSGVTQTPKHLITATGQRVTLRCSPRSGDLSVYWYQQSLDQGLQFLIQYYNGEERAKGNILERFSAQQFPDLHSELNLSSLELGDSALYFCGGVKWETQYFGPGTRLLVL.

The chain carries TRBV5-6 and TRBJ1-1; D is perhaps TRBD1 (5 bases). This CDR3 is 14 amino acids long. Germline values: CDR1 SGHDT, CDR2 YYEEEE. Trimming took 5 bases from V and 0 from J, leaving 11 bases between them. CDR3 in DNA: TGTGCCAGCAGGGACATGCCAATGAACACTGAAGCTTTCTTT. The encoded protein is CASRDMPMNTEAFF.

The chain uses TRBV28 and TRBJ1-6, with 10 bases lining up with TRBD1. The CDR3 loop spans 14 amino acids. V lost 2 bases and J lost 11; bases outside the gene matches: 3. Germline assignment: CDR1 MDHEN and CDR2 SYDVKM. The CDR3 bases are TGTGCCAGCAGTTTACCGGGACAGGGGACACCCCTCCACTTT. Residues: CASSLPGQGTPLHF.

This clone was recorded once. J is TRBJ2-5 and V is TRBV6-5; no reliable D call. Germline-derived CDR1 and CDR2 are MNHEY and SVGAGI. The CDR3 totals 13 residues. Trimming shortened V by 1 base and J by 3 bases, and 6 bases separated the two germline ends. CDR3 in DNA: TGTGCCAGCAGTTACTTGCAAGAAGAGACCCAGTACTTC. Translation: CASSYLQEETQYF.

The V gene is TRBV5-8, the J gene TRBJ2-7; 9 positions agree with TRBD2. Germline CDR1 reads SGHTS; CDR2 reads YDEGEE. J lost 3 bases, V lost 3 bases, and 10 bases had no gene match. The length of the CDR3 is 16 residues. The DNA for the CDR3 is TGTGCCAGCAGCTACGACCTAGCGGGATCCTTCTACGAGCAGTACTTC. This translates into CASSYDLAGSFYEQYF. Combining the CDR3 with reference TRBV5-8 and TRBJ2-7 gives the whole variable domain EAGVTQSPTHLIKTRGQQATLRCSPISGHTSVYWYQQALGLGLQFLLWYDEGEERNRGNFPPRFSGRQFPNYSSELNVNALELEDSALYLCASSYDLAGSFYEQYFGPGTRLTVT.

CDR3 sequence: CASSLQGAYYEQYF. CDR3 bases: TGTGCCAGCAGTTTGCAGGGGGCTTACTACGAGCAGTACTTC. V usage is TRBV28 and J usage is TRBJ2-7, with 8 bases that match TRBD1. J was trimmed by 3 bases and V by 3 bases; bases with no gene match: 4. This CDR3 is 14 amino acids long. CDR1 is MDHEN, CDR2 SYDVKM, per germline.

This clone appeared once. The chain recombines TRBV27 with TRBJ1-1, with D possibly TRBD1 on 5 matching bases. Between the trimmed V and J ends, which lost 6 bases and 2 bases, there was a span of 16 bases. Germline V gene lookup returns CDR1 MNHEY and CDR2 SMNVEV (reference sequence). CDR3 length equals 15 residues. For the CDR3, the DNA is TGTGCCAGCAGCCCTTTCGAGGGGCTTAACACTGAAGCTTTCTTT. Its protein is CASSPFEGLNTEAFF.

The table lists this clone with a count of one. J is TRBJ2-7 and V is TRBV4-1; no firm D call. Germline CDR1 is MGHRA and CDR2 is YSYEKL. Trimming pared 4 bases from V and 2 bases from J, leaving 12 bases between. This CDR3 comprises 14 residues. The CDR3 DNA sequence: TGCGCCAGCAGCCCCACGTTGGGGACCTACGAGCAGTACTTC. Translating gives CASSPTLGTYEQYF.

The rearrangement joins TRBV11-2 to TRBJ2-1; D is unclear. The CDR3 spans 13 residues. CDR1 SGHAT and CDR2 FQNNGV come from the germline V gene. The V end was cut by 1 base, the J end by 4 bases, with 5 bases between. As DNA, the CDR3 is TGTGCCAGCAGCTTAGTCTGGTACAATGAGCAGTTCTTC. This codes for CASSLVWYNEQFF.

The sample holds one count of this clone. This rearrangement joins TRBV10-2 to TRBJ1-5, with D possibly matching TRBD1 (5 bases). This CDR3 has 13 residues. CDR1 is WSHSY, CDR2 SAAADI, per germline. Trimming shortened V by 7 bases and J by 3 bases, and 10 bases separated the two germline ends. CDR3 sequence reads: CASIGGANQPQHF. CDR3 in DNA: TGCGCCAGCATCGGCGGGGCCAATCAGCCCCAGCATTTT.

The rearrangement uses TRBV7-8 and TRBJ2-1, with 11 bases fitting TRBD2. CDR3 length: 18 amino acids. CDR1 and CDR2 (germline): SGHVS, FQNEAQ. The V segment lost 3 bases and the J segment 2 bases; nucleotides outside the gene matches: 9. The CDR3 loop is CASSLQSLAGGPYNEQFF. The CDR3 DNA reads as TGTGCCAGCAGCTTGCAGTCCTTAGCGGGAGGGCCCTACAATGAGCAGTTCTTC. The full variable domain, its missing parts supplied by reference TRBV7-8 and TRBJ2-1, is GAGVSQSPRYKVAKRGQDVALRCDPISGHVSLFWYQQALGQGPEFLTYFQNEAQLDKSGLPSDRFFAERPEGSVSTLKIQRTQQEDSAVYLCASSLQSLAGGPYNEQFFGPGTRLTVL.

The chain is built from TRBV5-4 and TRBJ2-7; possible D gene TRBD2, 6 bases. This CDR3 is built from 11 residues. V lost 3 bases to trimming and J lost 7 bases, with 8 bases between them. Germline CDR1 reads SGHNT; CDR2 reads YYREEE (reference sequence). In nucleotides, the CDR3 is TGTGCCAGCAGCTCCCGGGGGGAGCAGTACTTC. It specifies CASSSRGEQYF. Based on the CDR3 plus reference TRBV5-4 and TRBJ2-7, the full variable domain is ETGVTQSPTHLIKTRGQQVTLRCSSQSGHNTVSWYQQALGQGPQFIFQYYREEENGRGNFPPRFSGLQFPNYSSELNVNALELDDSALYLCASSSRGEQYFGPGTRLTVT.

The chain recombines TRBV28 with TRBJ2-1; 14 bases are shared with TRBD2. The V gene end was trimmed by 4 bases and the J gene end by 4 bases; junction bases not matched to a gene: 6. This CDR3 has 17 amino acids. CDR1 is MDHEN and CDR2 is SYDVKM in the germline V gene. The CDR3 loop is CASSSRGLAGAYNEQFF. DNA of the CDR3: TGTGCCAGCAGTTCGAGGGGACTAGCGGGAGCTTACAATGAGCAGTTCTTC.

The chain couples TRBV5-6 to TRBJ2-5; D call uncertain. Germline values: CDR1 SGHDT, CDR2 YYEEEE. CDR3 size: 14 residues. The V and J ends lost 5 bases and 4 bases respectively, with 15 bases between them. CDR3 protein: CASSLGVRIETQYF. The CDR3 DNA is TGTGCCAGCAGTTTAGGAGTAAGAATAGAGACCCAGTACTTC. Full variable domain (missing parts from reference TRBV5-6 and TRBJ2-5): DAGVTQSPTHLIKTRGQQVTLRCSPKSGHDTVSWYQQALGQGPQFIFQYYEEEERQRGNFPDRFSGHQFPNYSSELNVNALLLGDSALYLCASSLGVRIETQYFGPGTRLLVL.

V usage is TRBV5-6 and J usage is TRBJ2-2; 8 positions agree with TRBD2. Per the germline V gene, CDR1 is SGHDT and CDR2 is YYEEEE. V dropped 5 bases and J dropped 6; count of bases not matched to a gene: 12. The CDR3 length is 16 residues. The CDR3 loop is CASSRPGLEHSGELFF. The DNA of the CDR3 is TGTGCCAGCAGTCGTCCGGGACTAGAACATTCCGGGGAGCTGTTTTTT.

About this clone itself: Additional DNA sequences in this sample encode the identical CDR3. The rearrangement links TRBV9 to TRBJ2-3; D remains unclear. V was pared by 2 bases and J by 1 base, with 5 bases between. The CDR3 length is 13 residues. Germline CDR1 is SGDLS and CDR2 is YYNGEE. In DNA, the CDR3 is TGTGCCAGCAGCGTCACTGGCACAGATACGCAGTATTTT. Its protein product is CASSVTGTDTQYF.

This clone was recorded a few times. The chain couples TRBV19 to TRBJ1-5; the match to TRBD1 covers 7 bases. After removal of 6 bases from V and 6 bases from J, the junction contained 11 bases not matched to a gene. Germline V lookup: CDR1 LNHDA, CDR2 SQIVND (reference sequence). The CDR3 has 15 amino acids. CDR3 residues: CASRSDREGRQPQHF. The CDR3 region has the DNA TGTGCCAGTAGGTCAGACAGGGAGGGTCGTCAGCCCCAGCATTTT. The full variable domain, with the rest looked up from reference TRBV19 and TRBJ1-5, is DGGITQSPKYLFRKEGQNVTLSCEQNLNHDAMYWYRQDPGQGLRLIYYSQIVNDFQKGDIAEGYSVSREKKESFPLTVTSAQKNPTAFYLCASRSDREGRQPQHFGDGTRLSIL.

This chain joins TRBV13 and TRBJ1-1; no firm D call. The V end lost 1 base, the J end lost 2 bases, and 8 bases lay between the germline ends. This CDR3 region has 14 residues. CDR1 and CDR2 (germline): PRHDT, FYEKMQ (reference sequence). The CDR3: CASSLVRLNTEAFF. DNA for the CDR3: TGTGCCAGCAGCTTAGTCAGACTAAACACTGAAGCTTTCTTT.

CDR3 region: CASSLRASLAGGAYEQYF. In nucleotides, the CDR3 is TGTGCCAGCAGCTTACGGGCTAGCTTAGCGGGAGGGGCCTACGAGCAGTACTTC. V gene TRBV7-2 combines with J gene TRBJ2-7; 11 bases are a match to TRBD2. In germline, CDR1 is SGHTA, CDR2 FQGNSA. CDR3 length: 18 amino acids. V was clipped by 2 bases and J by 2 bases; unmatched bases: 11.

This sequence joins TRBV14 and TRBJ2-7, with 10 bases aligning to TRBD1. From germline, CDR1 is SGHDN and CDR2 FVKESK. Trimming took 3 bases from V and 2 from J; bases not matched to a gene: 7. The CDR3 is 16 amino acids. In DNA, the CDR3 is TGTGCCAGCAGCCACCCCGGGACAGGGGAGGCCTACGAGCAGTACTTC. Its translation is CASSHPGTGEAYEQYF. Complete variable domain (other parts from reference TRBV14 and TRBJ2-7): EAGVTQFPSHSVIEKGQTVTLRCDPISGHDNLYWYRRVMGKEIKFLLHFVKESKQDESGMPNNRFLAERTGGTYSTLKVQPAELEDSGVYFCASSHPGTGEAYEQYFGPGTRLTVT.